A selection of T cell receptor beta chains follows, all from one sample in a study of vaccination effects on CD4 cells after COVID-19. The repertoire was sequenced with immunoSEQ multiplex PCR; TCRdb's copy has only in-frame clones and lacks some. The sample comprises some 30,000 clones, 65% to 75% of which are singletons, and about 30% rests with the top ten. Their target antigens are unknown. The sample in question was CD4+ T cells from PBMCs cultured with a peptide pool, obtained before COVID-19 vaccination. All receptors come from a human donor who had a prior SARS-CoV-2 infection. Both conserved end residues are part of each CDR3. The order of the fields is V gene, clone size, D gene, J gene, CDR3 protein, CDR3 DNA. The D gene is left open where the match is weak. The size of a clone is reported for some rows only, either as once, few or many, or as a class for expanded clones.

>TRBV12-5|NA|TRBD2|TRBJ2-3
CASGPGTSGGVTDTQYF
TGTGCTAGTGGTCCGGGGACTAGCGGGGGGGTGACAGATACGCAGTATTTT
>TRBV3-1/TRBV3-2|NA|NA|TRBJ2-2
CASSQVLSPGELFF
TGTGCCAGCAGCCAAGTATTGAGCCCCGGGGAGCTGTTTTTT
>TRBV4-3|few|NA|TRBJ1-6
CASSQEVRGGSPLHF
TGCGCCAGCAGCCAAGAAGTTAGGGGAGGTTCACCCCTCCACTTT
>TRBV5-3|few|NA|TRBJ1-4
CARSLGGDFGATNEKLFF
TGTGCCAGAAGCTTAGGGGGGGACTTCGGCGCAACTAATGAAAAACTGTTTTTT
>TRBV2|NA|NA|TRBJ1-2
CASGRGPFSSNGYTF
TGTGCCAGCGGGAGGGGTCCCTTCTCCTCCAATGGCTACACCTTC
>TRBV19|few|TRBD1|TRBJ1-1
CASSVGTGGRTEAFF
TGTGCCAGTAGTGTCGGGACAGGGGGCAGAACTGAAGCTTTCTTT
>TRBV19|NA|TRBD1|TRBJ1-2
CASSVRTGGYGYTF
TGTGCCAGTAGTGTCCGGACAGGGGGCTATGGCTACACCTTC
>TRBV12-3/TRBV12-4|NA|NA|TRBJ2-2
CASSLRGAGELFF
TGTGCCAGCAGTTTGAGGGGCGCCGGGGAGCTGTTTTTT
>TRBV2|NA|NA|TRBJ1-2
CASSAPDSDTFYGYTF
TGTGCCAGCAGCGCCCCGGACAGCGACACATTTTATGGCTACACCTTC
>TRBV19|few|TRBD1|TRBJ2-3
CASSTGTDLTDTQYF
TGTGCCAGTAGCACCGGGACAGACCTCACAGATACGCAGTATTTT
>TRBV7-2|NA|NA|TRBJ2-5
CASSHGYSGQETQYF
TGTGCCAGCAGCCACGGCTATTCAGGACAAGAGACCCAGTACTTC
>TRBV10-3|NA|TRBD1|TRBJ1-2
CAIRQGGPYGYTF
TGTGCCATCCGACAGGGTGGCCCTTATGGCTACACCTTC
>TRBV10-3|NA|NA|TRBJ2-5
CAISAHQETQYF
TGTGCCATCAGTGCCCACCAAGAGACCCAGTACTTC
>TRBV24-1|once|NA|TRBJ2-1
CATSDPGNEQFF
TGTGCCACCAGTGACCCAGGGAATGAGCAGTTCTTC
>TRBV3-1/TRBV3-2|NA|NA|TRBJ2-7
CASSQVGAYEQYF
TGTGCCAGCAGCCAAGTCGGAGCCTACGAGCAGTACTTC
>TRBV10-3|NA|TRBD2|TRBJ2-5
CAISDNSGGNQETQYF
TGTGCCATCAGTGATAATAGCGGGGGAAACCAAGAGACCCAGTACTTC
>TRBV5-1|once|TRBD2|TRBJ2-7
CASSLGAGADSYEQYF
TGCGCCAGCAGCTTGGGAGCGGGGGCCGACTCCTACGAGCAGTACTTC
>TRBV7-3|NA|NA|TRBJ2-3
CATRLSITSLNTDTQYF
TGTGCCACCCGCTTAAGCATAACTAGCCTCAACACAGATACGCAGTATTTT
>TRBV2|few|NA|TRBJ1-4
CASSEQSFPNEKLFF
TGTGCCAGCAGTGAGCAGAGTTTCCCTAATGAAAAACTGTTTTTT
>TRBV6-5|NA|TRBD1|TRBJ1-2
CASRTGGYGYTF
TGTGCCAGCAGGACAGGGGGCTATGGCTACACCTTC
>TRBV6-5|NA|NA|TRBJ2-3
CANRVGGKTDTQYF
TGTGCCAACAGGGTGGGGGGGAAGACAGATACGCAGTATTTT
>TRBV28|once|NA|TRBJ2-5
CASSLPLGGRIQYF
TGTGCCAGCAGTTTACCCCTCGGCGGCCGTATCCAGTACTTC
>TRBV3-1/TRBV3-2|NA|NA|TRBJ2-7
CASSQIIGTESYEQYF
TGTGCCAGCAGCCAAATTATAGGGACGGAATCCTACGAGCAGTACTTC
>TRBV2|NA|TRBD1|TRBJ2-7
CASSVGQGAEQYF
TGTGCCAGCAGTGTCGGGCAGGGGGCCGAGCAGTACTTC
>TRBV7-9|few|NA|TRBJ1-2
CASSHTVADVDYGYTF
TGTGCCAGCAGCCACACAGTGGCGGATGTTGATTATGGCTACACCTTC
>TRBV30|NA|NA|TRBJ1-5
CAWSRQLNQPQHF
TGTGCCTGGAGCCGACAGCTTAATCAGCCCCAGCATTTT
>TRBV18|NA|NA|TRBJ2-1
CASSPLGYLSWEQFF
TGTGCCAGCTCACCACTGGGGTATTTATCGTGGGAGCAGTTCTTC
>TRBV25-1|NA|NA|TRBJ2-5
CASSVLGTSQETQYF
TGTGCCAGCAGTGTTCTAGGAACCTCCCAAGAGACCCAGTACTTC
>TRBV20-1|NA|NA|TRBJ2-3
CSALEPDTQYF
TGCAGTGCTCTGGAACCAGATACGCAGTATTTT
>TRBV4-3|once|TRBD1|TRBJ1-1
CASSRMPGQGAEAFF
TGCGCCAGCAGCCGAATGCCGGGACAGGGGGCTGAAGCTTTCTTT
>TRBV28|few|NA|TRBJ1-1
CASSPRKTANTEAFF
TGTGCCAGCAGTCCAAGAAAGACAGCAAACACTGAAGCTTTCTTT
>TRBV4-1|NA|NA|TRBJ2-3
CASSQRVLTDTQYF
TGCGCCAGCAGCCAACGGGTACTCACAGATACGCAGTATTTT
>TRBV5-1|NA|NA|TRBJ2-1
CASSLIAPPNEQFF
TGCGCCAGCAGCTTGATAGCCCCCCCGAATGAGCAGTTCTTC
>TRBV7-3|NA|NA|TRBJ1-2
CASSPRPGTQYGYTF
TGTGCCAGCAGCCCGCGCCCCGGGACACAATATGGCTACACCTTC
>TRBV2|NA|TRBD2|TRBJ2-2
CASSPSSGGPRELFF
TGTGCCAGCTCCCCCTCTAGCGGGGGGCCCCGGGAGCTGTTTTTT
>TRBV3-1/TRBV3-2|NA|TRBD2|TRBJ2-1
CASSLLAGGEQFF
TGTGCCAGCAGCCTGCTAGCGGGGGGCGAGCAGTTCTTC
>TRBV19|once|NA|TRBJ2-7
CASSRVDTYEQYF
TGTGCCAGTAGCAGGGTCGATACCTACGAGCAGTACTTC
>TRBV5-5|NA|TRBD2|TRBJ2-5
CASSGGEVGTQYF
TGTGCCAGCAGCGGGGGGGAGGTGGGGACCCAGTACTTC
>TRBV2|NA|NA|TRBJ1-6
CASWREGDSPLHF
TGTGCCAGCTGGAGAGAGGGGGATTCACCCCTCCACTTT
>TRBV11-2|NA|NA|TRBJ1-6
CASSLVLRDSPLHF
TGTGCCAGCAGCTTGGTGTTGCGAGATTCACCCCTCCACTTT
>TRBV7-2|NA|TRBD2|TRBJ2-1
CASSLQGIASGDEQFF
TGTGCCAGCAGCTTACAGGGGATCGCTAGCGGGGATGAGCAGTTCTTC
>TRBV5-4|NA|TRBD2|TRBJ2-5
CASSLVAGGRETQYF
TGTGCCAGCAGCTTGGTAGCGGGAGGGAGGGAGACCCAGTACTTC
>TRBV7-3|NA|TRBD2|TRBJ2-5
CASSLSGGTQETQYF
TGTGCCAGCAGCCTTTCGGGGGGGACTCAAGAGACCCAGTACTTC
>TRBV15|NA|TRBD1|TRBJ1-4
CATSKDRGWGEKLFF
TGTGCCACCAGCAAGGACAGGGGGTGGGGTGAAAAACTGTTTTTT
>TRBV2|NA|NA|TRBJ1-1
CASSTYTEAFF
TGTGCCAGCAGTACGTACACTGAAGCTTTCTTT
>TRBV4-2|NA|NA|TRBJ2-7
CASSQGGSVSDEQYF
TGTGCCAGCAGCCAAGGCGGTTCAGTGTCGGACGAGCAGTACTTC
>TRBV7-3|NA|TRBD1|TRBJ1-1
CASSPDRDRGAEAFF
TGTGCCAGCAGCCCAGACCGGGACAGGGGCGCTGAAGCTTTCTTT